The 7 T cell receptor beta chains below come from one sample, sequenced in a study of beta chain features in type 1 diabetes. The entirety of the isolated RNA underwent reverse transcription, so expressed TCRB transcripts were sequenced. Clones were sequenced by immunoSEQ multiplex PCR, and TCRdb holds only the in-frame ones, with some missing. This sample has roughly 370,000 clones, with approximately 15% found just once. Specimen: naive CD4+ T cells from blood. These receptors originate from a young man in good health.

CDR3 bases: TGTGCCAGCAGTGATTCCGGGACTAGCGGTTTGAATGAGCAGTTCTTC. Its translation: CASSDSGTSGLNEQFF. The chain joins TRBV25-1 to TRBJ2-1, with 11 bases matching TRBD2. This CDR3 contains 16 residues. CDR1 is MGHDK, CDR2 SYGVNS, per germline. V lost 3 bases, J lost 7 bases, and 8 bases stayed unmatched.

The chain couples TRBV5-1 to TRBJ2-7; a weak D match, TRBD2 (6 bases). Germline lookup yields CDR1 SGHRS and CDR2 YFSETQ. This CDR3 has 14 residues. V was shortened by 5 bases and J by 1 base, with 13 bases between the two germline ends. The CDR3 loop is CASRAGARSYEQYF. The CDR3 DNA is TGCGCCAGCAGAGCGGGTGCCCGATCCTACGAGCAGTACTTC.

In this sample, this clone turned up a few times. The chain carries TRBV19 and TRBJ2-1; 10 nucleotides match TRBD1. Germline V gene lookup returns CDR1 LNHDA and CDR2 SQIVND (reference sequence). The V and J ends lost 11 bases and 14 bases, in that order; junction bases with no gene match: 15. The CDR3 is 13 amino acids. The CDR3 DNA sequence: TGTGCCGCAAAACCGGGACAGGGGAAGGAGAAGTTCTTC. Its protein product is CAAKPGQGKEKFF. Full variable domain (missing parts from reference TRBV19 and TRBJ2-1): DGGITQSPKYLFRKEGQNVTLSCEQNLNHDAMYWYRQDPGQGLRLIYYSQIVNDFQKGDIAEGYSVSREKKESFPLTVTSAQKNPTAFYLCAAKPGQGKEKFFGPGTRLTVL.

The chain carries TRBV5-1 and TRBJ2-3; TRBD2 matches at 8 bases. Looked up from germline, CDR1 is SGHRS and CDR2 is YFSETQ. V trimming: 0 bases; J trimming: 3 bases; junction bases outside the gene matches: 3. CDR3 size: 15 residues. The CDR3 loop is CASSLELAATDTQYF. CDR3 sequence (DNA): TGCGCCAGCAGCTTGGAACTAGCGGCGACAGATACGCAGTATTTT.

The CDR3 spells CASRGVMAEAFF. CDR3 coding DNA: TGTGCCAGCAGGGGCGTGATGGCTGAAGCTTTCTTT. The chain employs TRBV6-5 and TRBJ1-1; D unresolved. Looked up from germline, CDR1 is MNHEY and CDR2 is SVGAGI. The CDR3 runs to 12 residues. V lost 6 bases, J lost 6 bases, and 11 bases lay in between.

This clone has more than one count but fewer than ten. The V call is TRBV7-2, the J call TRBJ2-7, with 11 bases lining up with TRBD2. The CDR3 contains 15 residues. The trim removed 4 bases at V and 2 bases at J, leaving 4 bases unmatched. Germline assignment: CDR1 SGHTA and CDR2 FQGNSA. The CDR3 DNA follows: TGTGCCAGCAGCTCAGGACTAGCGGGTGCCTACGAGCAGTACGTC. Amino acid sequence: CASSSGLAGAYEQYV.

V usage is TRBV5-6 and J usage is TRBJ2-4; D unclear. The CDR3 totals 15 residues. V lost 4 bases, J lost 0 bases, and 11 bases lay in between. The germline V gene has CDR1 SGHDT and CDR2 YYEEEE. This chain's CDR3 is CASSPRFLAKNIQYF. CDR3 DNA: TGTGCCAGCAGCCCCCGATTTTTAGCCAAAAACATTCAGTACTTC. Variable domain in full (rest from reference TRBV5-6 and TRBJ2-4): DAGVTQSPTHLIKTRGQQVTLRCSPKSGHDTVSWYQQALGQGPQFIFQYYEEEERQRGNFPDRFSGHQFPNYSSELNVNALLLGDSALYLCASSPRFLAKNIQYFGAGTRLSVL.